This T cell receptor (beta chain) was recovered during a study of T cells in Graves' hyperthyroidism and ophthalmopathy. As for the study in general: Sampling of peripheral blood happened at initial diagnosis, prior to any treatment.

The germline V gene encodes CDR1 SNHLY and CDR2 FYNNEI. The CDR3 consists of 13 residues. Trimming left V 11 bases short and J 0 bases short, with 13 bases between. Exclusion of patients followed from uncontrolled infection, other autoimmune disease, pregnancy or lactation. TCR beta CDR3 regions were amplified from RNA. Carried out on the TCR CDR3, a first-round RT-PCR used the HTBI primer set. TCRdb reanalysed the multiplex PCR reads using MiXCR and keeps one entry per CDR3 protein. The sample contains approximately 380,000 distinct CDR3 sequences, 15% to 20% of which appear only once. The chain carries TRBV2 and TRBJ1-2; D gene uncertain. Sequenced input: blood. This receptor was taken from a woman under 30 with Graves' hyperthyroidism. The chain's CDR3 is CAGRREANYGYTF. CDR3 nucleotides: TGTGCCGGCCGACGAGAGGCTAACTATGGCTACACCTTC.